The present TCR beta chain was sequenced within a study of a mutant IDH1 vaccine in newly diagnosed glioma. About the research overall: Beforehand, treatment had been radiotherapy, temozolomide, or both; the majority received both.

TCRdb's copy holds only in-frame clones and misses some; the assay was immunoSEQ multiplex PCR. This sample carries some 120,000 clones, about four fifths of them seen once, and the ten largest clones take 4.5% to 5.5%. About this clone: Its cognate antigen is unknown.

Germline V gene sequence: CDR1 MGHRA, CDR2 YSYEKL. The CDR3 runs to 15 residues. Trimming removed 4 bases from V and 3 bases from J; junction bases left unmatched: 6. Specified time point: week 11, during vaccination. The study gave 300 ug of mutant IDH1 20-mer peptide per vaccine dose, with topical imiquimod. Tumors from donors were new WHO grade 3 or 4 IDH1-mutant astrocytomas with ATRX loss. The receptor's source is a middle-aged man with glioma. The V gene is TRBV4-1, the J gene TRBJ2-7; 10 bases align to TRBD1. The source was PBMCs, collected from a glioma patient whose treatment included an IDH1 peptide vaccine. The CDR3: CASSRSGTGVYEQYF. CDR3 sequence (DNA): TGCGCCAGCAGCCGATCCGGGACAGGGGTCTACGAGCAGTACTTC.